Listed below are T cell receptor beta chains from one sample, sequenced in a study of a mutant IDH1 vaccine in newly diagnosed glioma. No antigen has been assigned to these receptors. Produced via immunoSEQ multiplex PCR; TCRdb's table is partial and in-frame only. The sample comprises around 78,000 clones, roughly 91% of which are singletons, and about 0.6% rests with the top ten. The specimen was PBMCs, collected from a glioma patient whose treatment included an IDH1 peptide vaccine. Source of these receptors: a woman between 45 and 60 years old with glioma. The CDR3 runs from the conserved cysteine through the conserved F or W. The D gene is left open where the match is weak. Size is stated for part of the rows, as once, few or many counts, or as a class when the clone is expanded.

- | - | TRBJ2-6 | TRBV6-1 | TGTGCCAGCAGTGAAGTCGGAAACTCTGGGGCCAACGTCCTGACTTTC | CASSEVGNSGANVLTF
- | - | TRBJ1-5 | TRBV28 | TGTGCCAGCACCCCTGCCTGGGGTGCAGGACAGCCCCAGCATTTT | CASTPAWGAGQPQHF
- | TRBD1 | TRBJ2-3 | TRBV30 | TGTGCCTTCAACAGGGGGCGCGGAGATACGCAGTATTTT | CAFNRGRGDTQYF
- | TRBD2 | TRBJ2-7 | TRBV11-2 | TGTGCCAGCAGCCCCCGACTAGCGGGAGCCTACGAGCAGTACTTC | CASSPRLAGAYEQYF
- | - | TRBJ2-7 | TRBV5-1 | TGCGCCAGCAGCAGATCGGGGGCCTACGAGCAGTACTTC | CASSRSGAYEQYF
- | TRBD2 | TRBJ2-2 | TRBV5-1 | TGCGCCAGCAGCTTGGGACTAGCGGGAGGGTTGGCCGGGGAGCTGTTTTTT | CASSLGLAGGLAGELFF
- | - | TRBJ2-3 | TRBV2 | TGTGCCAGCAGTGTTCAGTACGGAGGGGCAGATACGCAGTATTTT | CASSVQYGGADTQYF
- | - | TRBJ2-4 | TRBV20-1 | TGCAGTGCTAGAGATAGGGACAAGGAGTACTTC | CSARDRDKEYF
- | - | TRBJ1-2 | TRBV18 | TGTGCCAGCTCCCGTGGGGGAGAAGGACTTGGCTACACCTTC | CASSRGGEGLGYTF
- | TRBD1 | TRBJ2-7 | TRBV5-1 | TGCGCCAGCGCCGGACAGGGGAATTACGAGCAGTACTTC | CASAGQGNYEQYF
- | TRBD1 | TRBJ2-3 | TRBV5-1 | TGCGCCAGCAGCTTACAGGGGGCTACAGATACGCAGTATTTT | CASSLQGATDTQYF
- | - | TRBJ2-5 | TRBV13 | TGTGCCAGCAGCGCCCCGTACAGGGCGGGGAAACAAGAGACCCAGTACTTC | CASSAPYRAGKQETQYF
- | - | TRBJ2-3 | TRBV5-4 | TGTGCCAGCAGCTTGGAATCTACGGGGTTCACAGATACGCAGTATTTT | CASSLESTGFTDTQYF
- | TRBD2 | TRBJ2-1 | TRBV2 | TGTGCCAGCCGGGGGGGATCCTACAATGAGCAGTTCTTC | CASRGGSYNEQFF
- | TRBD1 | TRBJ1-2 | TRBV29-1 | TGCAGCGTTGGACAGGGGGCACAAGGAGCCTATGGCTACACCTTC | CSVGQGAQGAYGYTF
- | - | TRBJ1-5 | TRBV28 | TGTGCCAGCAGTACAGGGTTTAATCAGCCCCAGCATTTT | CASSTGFNQPQHF
- | - | TRBJ2-7 | TRBV6-5 | TGTGCCAGCAGCCCCACTAGCCTCAGCTCCTACGAGCAGTACTTC | CASSPTSLSSYEQYF
once | TRBD1 | TRBJ2-2 | TRBV7-9 | TGTGCCAGCAGCCCCCCCGGGACAGGGTATACCGGGGAGCTGTTTTTT | CASSPPGTGYTGELFF
- | - | TRBJ2-6 | TRBV18 | TGTGCCAGCTCCCCTGTCTGGGCCCCTGGGGCCAACGTCCTGACTTTC | CASSPVWAPGANVLTF
- | - | TRBJ2-3 | TRBV5-4 | TGTGCCAGCAGCTTGGAGGGACCCAACGCAGATACGCAGTATTTT | CASSLEGPNADTQYF
- | TRBD1 | TRBJ1-1 | TRBV11-3 | TGTGCCAGCAGCCAGGGGGGCCGCATGAACACTGAAGCTTTCTTT | CASSQGGRMNTEAFF
- | TRBD1 | TRBJ2-2 | TRBV7-3 | TGTGCCAGCAGCCCCAGGGGGCTGGGCACCGGGGAGCTGTTTTTT | CASSPRGLGTGELFF
- | - | TRBJ1-2 | TRBV13 | TGCGCCAGCAGCCGGACAACCTATGGCTACACCTTC | CASSRTTYGYTF
- | - | TRBJ2-7 | TRBV5-1 | TGCGCCAGCAGCTTGGACCCGGACTACGAGCAGTACTTC | CASSLDPDYEQYF
- | - | TRBJ2-3 | TRBV5-8 | TGTGCCAGCAGCTTGAGGGAGCCCGATACGCAGTATTTT | CASSLREPDTQYF